This is a list of T cell receptor beta chains from one sample in a study of T cell changes during pregnancy in multiple sclerosis. Assay used: immunoSEQ multiplex PCR; TCRdb lists only in-frame clones, some missing. Altogether 100,000 or so clones are present, around 92% being singletons, with the ten largest covering 2.5% to 3.5%. The sequencing used peripheral blood, collected in the second trimester of pregnancy. These receptors were taken from a female donor with multiple sclerosis, enrolled in a pregnancy study. Each CDR3 is given with its conserved first and last residue. The D gene is left open where the match is weak.

j_call d_call v_call cdr3_nt cdr3_aa
TRBJ2-1 TRBD2 TRBV4-2 TGTGCCAGCAGCCAAGCCCTACTAGCGGGAGTGAATGAGCAGTTCTTC CASSQALLAGVNEQFF
TRBJ1-1 NA TRBV30 TGTGCCTGGGGGAGGGTGAACACTGAAGCTTTCTTT CAWGRVNTEAFF
TRBJ1-1 TRBD1 TRBV7-7 TGTGCTAGCAGCTTAGTACAGGGGTCTGAAGCTTTCTTT CASSLVQGSEAFF
TRBJ1-2 TRBD1 TRBV19 TGTGCCAGTAGGGTAATGAGACAGGGGGTCTCAAACTATGGCTACACCTTC CASRVMRQGVSNYGYTF
TRBJ1-5 TRBD1 TRBV28 TGTGCCAGCAGTATGGGACAGGGCCCTCAGCCCCAGCATTTT CASSMGQGPQPQHF
TRBJ2-2 TRBD2 TRBV11-2 TGTGCCAGCAGCTATAGCGGGAGTTACACCGGGGAGCTGTTTTTT CASSYSGSYTGELFF
TRBJ2-3 TRBD1 TRBV28 TGTGCCAGCAGTTTTGAGGGGGCGCATAGTTTTACAGATACGCAGTATTTT CASSFEGAHSFTDTQYF
TRBJ2-7 NA TRBV27 TGTGCCAGCAGTTTCCGCGACTCCTACGAGCAGTACTTC CASSFRDSYEQYF
TRBJ1-2 NA TRBV28 TGTGCCAGCAGTTTAGTATTCTATGGCTACACCTTC CASSLVFYGYTF
TRBJ2-2 NA TRBV27 TGTGCCAGCAGGCCTCAGGCGAACACCGGGGAGCTGTTTTTT CASRPQANTGELFF